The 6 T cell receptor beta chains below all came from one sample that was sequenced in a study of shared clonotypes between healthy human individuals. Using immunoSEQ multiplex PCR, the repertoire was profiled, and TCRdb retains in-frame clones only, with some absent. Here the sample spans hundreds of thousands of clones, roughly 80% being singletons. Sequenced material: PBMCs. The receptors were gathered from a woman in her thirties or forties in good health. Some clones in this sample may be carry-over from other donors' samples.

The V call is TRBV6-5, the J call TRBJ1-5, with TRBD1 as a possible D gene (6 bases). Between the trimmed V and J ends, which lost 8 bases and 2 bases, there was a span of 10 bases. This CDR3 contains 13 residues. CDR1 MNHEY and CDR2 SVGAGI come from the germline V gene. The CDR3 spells CASRNRGNQPQHF. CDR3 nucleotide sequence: TGTGCCAGCCGAAACAGGGGCAATCAGCCCCAGCATTTT.

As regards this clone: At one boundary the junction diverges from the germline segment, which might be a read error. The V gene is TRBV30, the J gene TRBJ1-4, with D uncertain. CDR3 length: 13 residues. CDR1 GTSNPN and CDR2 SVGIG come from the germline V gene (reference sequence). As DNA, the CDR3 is TGTGCCTGGAGTCCCGGGGTTAATGAAAAGCTGTTTTTT. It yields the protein CAWSPGVNEKLFF.

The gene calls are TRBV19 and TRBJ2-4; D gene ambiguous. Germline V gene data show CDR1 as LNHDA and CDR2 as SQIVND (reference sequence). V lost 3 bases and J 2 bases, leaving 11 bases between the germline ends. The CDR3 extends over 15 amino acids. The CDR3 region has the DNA TGTGCCAGTAGTATCGGCTACGGCACCAAAAACATTCAGTACTTC. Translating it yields CASSIGYGTKNIQYF.

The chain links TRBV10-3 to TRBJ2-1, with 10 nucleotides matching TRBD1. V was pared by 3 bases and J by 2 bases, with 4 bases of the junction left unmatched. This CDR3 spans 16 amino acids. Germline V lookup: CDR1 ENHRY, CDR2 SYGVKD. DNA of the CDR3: TGTGCCATCAGTGATTCCGGGACAGGGGCCTACAATGAGCAGTTCTTC. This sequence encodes CAISDSGTGAYNEQFF.

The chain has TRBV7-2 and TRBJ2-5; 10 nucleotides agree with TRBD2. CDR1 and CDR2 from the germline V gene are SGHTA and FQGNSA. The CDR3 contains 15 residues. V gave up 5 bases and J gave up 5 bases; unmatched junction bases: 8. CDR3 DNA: TGTGCCAGCAGCCGAAGCGGGAGGGCCTCCGAGACCCAGTACTTC. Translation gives CASSRSGRASETQYF.

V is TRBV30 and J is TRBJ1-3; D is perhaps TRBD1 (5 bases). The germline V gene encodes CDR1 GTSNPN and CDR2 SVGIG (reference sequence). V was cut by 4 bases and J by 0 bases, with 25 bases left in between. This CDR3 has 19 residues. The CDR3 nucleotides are TGTGCCTGGACCGAGACCTGGGGGGGGGTAGATTCCTCTGGAAACACCATATATTTT. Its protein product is CAWTETWGGVDSSGNTIYF.